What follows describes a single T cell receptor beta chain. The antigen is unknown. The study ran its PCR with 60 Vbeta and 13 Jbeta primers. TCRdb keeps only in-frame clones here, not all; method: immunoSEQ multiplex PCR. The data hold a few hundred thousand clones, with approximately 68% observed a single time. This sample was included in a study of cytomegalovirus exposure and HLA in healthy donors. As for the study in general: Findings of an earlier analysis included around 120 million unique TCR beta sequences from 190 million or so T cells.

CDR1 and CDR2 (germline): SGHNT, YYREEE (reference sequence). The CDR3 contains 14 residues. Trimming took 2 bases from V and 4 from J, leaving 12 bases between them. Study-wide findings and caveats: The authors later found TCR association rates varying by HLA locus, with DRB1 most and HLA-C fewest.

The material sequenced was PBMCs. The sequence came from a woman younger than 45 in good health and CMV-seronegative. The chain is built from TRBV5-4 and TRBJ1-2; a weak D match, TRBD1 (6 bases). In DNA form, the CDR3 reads TGTGCCAGCAGCTTTGTCGACAGGTCCTATGGCTACACCTTC. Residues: CASSFVDRSYGYTF.